Below, one T cell receptor beta chain is given with its context. Its target is not known. This sample stems from a study of T-cell reconstitution after alpha-beta-depleted transplantation in children. General study points: Two months or so post-transplant, alpha-beta T cells reportedly derived from several hundred expanded graft clones.

Germline loops: CDR1 SEHNR, CDR2 FQNEAQ (reference sequence). V lost 5 bases, J lost 8 bases, and 8 bases stayed unmatched. CDR3 length equals 14 residues. This sample's TCRbeta library carried unique molecular identifier barcodes. One entry per CDR3 protein results from TCRdb running MiXCR on the PCR reads. Among around 270,000 distinct CDR3 sequences listed, 10% were seen once. The chain links TRBV7-9 to TRBJ2-4, with 8 positions matching TRBD2. Sample: PBMCs, taken before TCRalphabeta/CD19-depleted stem cell transplant. The sequence derives from a boy younger than two with acute myeloid leukemia, due to receive a stem cell transplant. The CDR3 DNA follows: TGTGCCAGCAGCCCAGGGACTAGACCATACATTCAGTACTTC. Translation gives CASSPGTRPYIQYF.